These 10 T cell receptor beta chains originate from one sample sequenced in a study of blood T cell repertoires in COVID-19 (dated by TCRdb to the early 2020s). To prepare the library, the immunoSEQ multiplex PCR assay was applied. TCRdb carries this immuneACCESS record with in-frame sequences only. Its versions omit some clonotypes, under half of them owing to an unresolved V gene in the studies checked, with the rest unexplained. This sample holds 250,000 to 350,000 clones; less than 90% were observed only once. About 3% of the sample comes from the top ten. Sequenced: PBMCs or T cells enriched from blood (not recorded which). All receptors derive from a woman aged 50 to 60 who had recovered from COVID-19.

CDR3 sequence (DNA): TGTGCCAGCAGCTCTAATACAGAGACCCAGTACTTC. Translating gives CASSSNTETQYF. The chain is built from TRBV7-9 and TRBJ2-5; D remains ambiguous. The CDR3 has 12 residues. V was cut by 4 bases and J by 4 bases, with 7 bases left in between. The germline CDR1 and CDR2 sequences are SEHNR and FQNEAQ (reference sequence).

The chain carries TRBV7-2 and TRBJ1-6; weak D call: TRBD1 (6 bases). The CDR3 runs to 18 residues. V was trimmed by 3 bases and J by 0 bases, leaving 15 bases between them. Germline CDR1 reads SGHTA; CDR2 reads FQGNSA. The CDR3 sequence: CASSFTVGGSSYNSPLHF. CDR3 in DNA: TGTGCCAGCAGCTTTACAGTAGGGGGAAGCTCCTATAATTCACCCCTCCACTTT.

This clone was observed a few times. The rearrangement links TRBV5-1 to TRBJ2-1, with 9 bases identical to TRBD2. The length of the CDR3 is 17 residues. Germline loops: CDR1 SGHRS, CDR2 YFSETQ. V was clipped by 0 bases and J by 7 bases; unmatched bases: 11. DNA of the CDR3: TGCGCCAGCAGCTTGGCTCTAGCGGGATTAAGCGGAAATGAGCAGTTCTTC. Amino acid sequence: CASSLALAGLSGNEQFF. Drawing the rest from reference TRBV5-1 and TRBJ2-1, the complete variable domain is KAGVTQTPRYLIKTRGQQVTLSCSPISGHRSVSWYQQTPGQGLQFLFEYFSETQRNKGNFPGRFSGRQFSNSRSEMNVSTLELGDSALYLCASSLALAGLSGNEQFFGPGTRLTVL.

The V gene is TRBV25-1, the J gene TRBJ1-3, with a possible D match to TRBD1 (6 bases). V was cut by 3 bases and J by 4 bases, with 16 bases left in between. Germline loops: CDR1 MGHDK, CDR2 SYGVNS. CDR3 length equals 16 residues. The CDR3 DNA reads TGTGCCAGCAGTGATATGGGCAGGGGTTCCGGAAACACCATATATTTT. It is translated as CASSDMGRGSGNTIYF. Combining the CDR3 with reference TRBV25-1 and TRBJ1-3 gives the whole variable domain EADIYQTPRYLVIGTGKKITLECSQTMGHDKMYWYQQDPGMELHLIHYSYGVNSTEKGDLSSESTVSRIRTEHFPLTLESARPSHTSQYLCASSDMGRGSGNTIYFGEGSWLTVV.

This clone was counted once. Other DNA sequences in this sample translate to the same CDR3. The chain recombines TRBV19 with TRBJ2-3; D is possibly TRBD1 (6 bases). The V end was cut by 4 bases, the J end by 3 bases, with 17 bases between. The V gene's germline CDR1 is LNHDA and CDR2 SQIVND (reference sequence). This CDR3 spans 16 amino acids. The CDR3 DNA reads as TGTGCCAGTAGTACCACCGGGACAAGGTTAACAGATACGCAGTATTTT. Amino acid sequence: CASSTTGTRLTDTQYF.

This clone was recorded once. The chain is built from TRBV25-1 and TRBJ2-5; TRBD2 might be the D (6 bases). This CDR3 comprises 14 residues. With 8 bases removed from V and 1 base from J, the gap between germline ends came to 14 bases. Germline V gives CDR1 MGHDK, CDR2 SYGVNS. CDR3 nucleotide sequence: TGTGCCAGCCGCTGGGCGGGGTCCCAAGAGACCCAGTACTTC. Translation: CASRWAGSQETQYF.

This chain links TRBV3-1 (or the pseudogene TRBV3-2) with TRBJ2-1; D perhaps matches TRBD1 (7 bases). Germline V gene sequence: CDR1 LGHDT, CDR2 YNNKEL (reference sequence). V dropped 4 bases and J dropped 3 bases, with 16 bases sitting between them. The CDR3 has 16 amino acids. This chain's CDR3 is CASSLAGTASYNEQFF. Written as DNA, the CDR3 is TGTGCCAGCAGCCTCGCGGGGACAGCAAGCTACAATGAGCAGTTCTTC.

This clone was counted only a few times. The V gene is TRBV5-1, the J gene TRBJ1-4; 8 bases are a match to TRBD1. The J segment lost 5 bases and the V segment lost 0 bases, leaving 0 bases of the junction unmatched. The CDR3 is 14 residues long. CDR1 and CDR2 from the germline V gene are SGHRS and YFSETQ. CDR3 in DNA: TGCGCCAGCAGCTTGGGGACAGGGAATGAAAAACTGTTTTTT. Its protein product is CASSLGTGNEKLFF. The whole variable domain, filled in from reference TRBV5-1 and TRBJ1-4, reads KAGVTQTPRYLIKTRGQQVTLSCSPISGHRSVSWYQQTPGQGLQFLFEYFSETQRNKGNFPGRFSGRQFSNSRSEMNVSTLELGDSALYLCASSLGTGNEKLFFGSGTQLSVL.

This clone was seen once. The chain is built from TRBV5-1 and TRBJ1-3, with a weak D call TRBD1 (6 bases). Germline V lookup: CDR1 SGHRS, CDR2 YFSETQ. This CDR3 comprises 14 residues. CDR3: CATRTESSGNTIYF. For the CDR3, the DNA is TGCGCTACCCGGACAGAATCCTCTGGAAACACCATATATTTT.

This clone has only a few counts. V gene TRBV18 combines with J gene TRBJ2-7; perhaps TRBD2 as D (5 bases). There are 13 residues in the CDR3. Trimming stripped 4 bases from V and 5 bases from J, with 12 bases between. Germline loops: CDR1 KGHSH, CDR2 LQKENI. CDR3 sequence reads: CASSQGVPNEQYF. The CDR3 bases are TGTGCCAGCTCACAGGGAGTTCCAAACGAGCAGTACTTC.